What follows are 27 T cell receptor beta chains derived from one specimen sequenced in a study of blood T cell repertoires in COVID-19. Using immunoSEQ multiplex PCR, the repertoire was profiled, and TCRdb retains in-frame clones only, with some absent. The sample holds more than 200,000 clones, around 84% seen once. Material for sequencing was peripheral blood. These receptors all come from a woman aged 80 or over with COVID-19, enrolled during active disease.

V is TRBV11-1 and J is TRBJ2-3, with D possibly being TRBD2 (6 bases). The V end lost 5 bases, the J end lost 5 bases, and 11 bases lay between the germline ends. Germline values: CDR1 SGHAT, CDR2 FQDESV (reference sequence). This CDR3 region has 13 residues. The CDR3 loop is CASSPGLRDTQYF. The CDR3 nucleotides are TGTGCCAGCAGCCCGGGACTTCGAGATACGCAGTATTTT.

The chain combines TRBV28 with TRBJ2-1, with a tentative D call TRBD2 (5 bases). Trimming cost V 6 bases and J 0 bases, with 12 bases left between them. CDR3 length equals 15 residues. Germline V gives CDR1 MDHEN, CDR2 SYDVKM. CDR3 loop: CASRGRPSSYNEQFF. CDR3 nucleotide sequence: TGTGCCAGCAGGGGGAGACCGAGCTCCTACAATGAGCAGTTCTTC.

This clone was observed once. The gene calls are TRBV7-9 and TRBJ2-6; possibly TRBD2 for D (5 bases). V lost 7 bases, J lost 4 bases, and 20 bases lay in between. The CDR3 is made up of 17 amino acids. The germline CDR1 and CDR2 sequences are SEHNR and FQNEAQ (reference sequence). The CDR3 spells CASNLRPSAGGANVLTF. CDR3 DNA sequence: TGTGCCAGCAATTTAAGGCCCTCGGCGGGCGGGGCCAACGTCCTGACTTTC.

The chain has TRBV18 and TRBJ1-5, with a tentative D call TRBD1 (5 bases). Trimming took off 4 bases at V and 5 bases at J, with 12 bases between the two ends. Germline CDR1 is KGHSH and CDR2 is LQKENI. The CDR3 runs to 14 residues. CDR3 in amino acids: CASSLGAGDQPQHF. The CDR3 nucleotides read TGTGCCAGCTCACTAGGGGCCGGCGATCAGCCCCAGCATTTT.

The rearrangement joins TRBV21-1 to TRBJ1-4; the table's TRBD1 call for D was not verified on the DNA. TRBV21-1 is listed as a pseudogene. CDR3 length equals 15 residues. CDR3 coding DNA: TGTGCCAGCAGCAATTTACAGGGAACTAATGAAAAACTGTTTTTT. Protein sequence: CASSNLQGTNEKLFF.

The rearrangement uses TRBV7-9 and TRBJ2-6; D gene ambiguous. The CDR3 sequence is 15 residues long. Per germline, CDR1 SEHNR and CDR2 FQNEAQ (reference sequence). V gave up 5 bases and J gave up 4 bases, with 12 bases separating them. CDR3 protein: CASSVPLVGANVLTF. The CDR3 DNA reads TGTGCCAGCAGCGTCCCGCTAGTGGGGGCCAACGTCCTGACTTTC.

This sequence joins TRBV11-2 and TRBJ1-6; possible D gene TRBD1, 6 bases. The germline gives CDR1 SGHAT, CDR2 FQNNGV. Trimming pared 2 bases from V and 6 bases from J, leaving 14 bases between. The CDR3 runs to 16 residues. CDR3 amino acids: CASSLNGQLSNSPLHF. CDR3 in DNA: TGTGCCAGCAGCTTAAACGGACAGCTGAGTAATTCACCCCTCCACTTT.

CDR3 sequence: CASSGLAGEQYF. The CDR3 DNA reads as TGTGCCAGCTCTGGACTAGCGGGGGAGCAGTACTTC. The chain has TRBV2 and TRBJ2-7, with 12 positions matching TRBD2. The CDR3 covers 12 residues. The germline V gene has CDR1 SNHLY and CDR2 FYNNEI. V was pared by 8 bases and J by 7 bases, with 3 bases of the junction left unmatched.

Worth noting for this clone: At one of its ends the junction is not consistent with the germline gene, which may arise from a read error. The same CDR3 arises from other DNA sequences in this sample as well. This rearrangement joins TRBV28 to TRBJ1-2, with a possible D match to TRBD1 (6 bases). CDR3 length: 13 amino acids. Germline V lookup: CDR1 MDHEN, CDR2 SYDVKM. Here the CDR3 DNA reads TGTGCTAGCAGACTGGACAGAAACTATGGCTACACCTTC. Residues: CASRLDRNYGYTF.

The chain carries TRBV2 and TRBJ1-3; no clear D. Trimming left V 2 bases short and J 1 base short, with 6 bases between. CDR3 length: 14 amino acids. The germline CDR1 and CDR2 sequences are SNHLY and FYNNEI. The CDR3 region is CASSEPRSGNTIYF. The CDR3 DNA sequence: TGTGCCAGCAGTGAACCCCGGTCTGGAAACACCATATATTTT.

The gene calls are TRBV14 and TRBJ2-7; 8 bases fit TRBD1. The germline V gene has CDR1 SGHDN and CDR2 FVKESK. V gave up 6 bases and J gave up 9 bases; unmatched junction bases: 7. There are 12 residues in the CDR3. Here the CDR3 reads CASRGQGQRQYF. The CDR3 nucleotides read TGTGCCAGCAGAGGACAGGGTCAGAGGCAGTACTTC.

This rearrangement joins TRBV5-1 to TRBJ2-5, with D unresolved. V was shortened by 7 bases and J by 1 base, with 11 bases between the two germline ends. Germline V gene lookup returns CDR1 SGHRS and CDR2 YFSETQ. This CDR3 contains 13 residues. DNA of the CDR3: TGCGCCAGCCAAGATTTGCGCCAAGAGACCCAGTACTTC. Translated, it gives CASQDLRQETQYF.

The chain joins TRBV24-1 to TRBJ2-3, with TRBD1 matching 7 bases. Germline loops: CDR1 KGHDR, CDR2 SFDVKD. V lost 4 bases and J lost 1; bases outside the gene matches: 4. The CDR3 extends over 15 amino acids. CDR3 residues: CATSDVGTGTDTQYF. The CDR3, as DNA: TGTGCCACCAGTGACGTAGGGACAGGCACAGATACGCAGTATTTT.

This clone was observed a few times. The chain couples TRBV4-1 to TRBJ1-5, with 7 positions matching TRBD1. Germline CDR1 is MGHRA and CDR2 is YSYEKL. The CDR3 is 15 residues long. V shed 1 base, J shed 7 bases, and the junction held 7 bases outside the gene matches. For the CDR3, the DNA is TGCGCCAGCAGCCAAGCCCGGGACAGAAGGCAGCCCCAGCATTTT. It yields the protein CASSQARDRRQPQHF.

The genes are TRBV7-9 and TRBJ1-6; 10 bases are shared with TRBD1. Germline trimming cut 7 bases from V and 10 bases from J; bases unmatched to any gene: 10. CDR1 SEHNR and CDR2 FQNEAQ come from the germline V gene (reference sequence). CDR3 length: 15 residues. CDR3: CASNKGQGKESPLHF. CDR3 in DNA: TGTGCCAGCAATAAGGGACAGGGGAAAGAGTCACCCCTCCACTTT.

This clone was counted once. The J gene is TRBJ1-5, the V gene TRBV5-5; D may be TRBD1 (5 bases). The germline gives CDR1 SGHKS, CDR2 YYEKEE (reference sequence). V lost 0 bases, J lost 1 base, and 11 bases lay in between. This CDR3 is 16 amino acids long. CDR3 amino acids: CASSLDRTLSNQPQHF. Here the CDR3 DNA reads TGTGCCAGCAGCTTGGATAGGACACTGAGCAATCAGCCCCAGCATTTT. Together with reference TRBV5-5 and TRBJ1-5, the CDR3 gives the full variable domain: DAGVTQSPTHLIKTRGQQVTLRCSPISGHKSVSWYQQVLGQGPQFIFQYYEKEERGRGNFPDRFSARQFPNYSSELNVNALLLGDSALYLCASSLDRTLSNQPQHFGDGTRLSIL.

This chain uses TRBV7-8 with TRBJ1-5; maybe TRBD1 (5 bases). This CDR3 comprises 15 residues. Trimming left V 2 bases short and J 0 bases short, with 8 bases between. Per the germline V gene, CDR1 is SGHVS and CDR2 is FQNEAQ. In DNA form, the CDR3 reads TGTGCCAGCAGCTTACAGGGTTATAGCAATCAGCCCCAGCATTTT. As protein: CASSLQGYSNQPQHF.

Here the CDR3 DNA reads TGCAGTGCTGCCCAAGGGGACTATCAGTACTTC. It specifies CSAAQGDYQYF. The V and J genes are TRBV20-1 and TRBJ2-4; 7 bases map to TRBD2. V dropped 5 bases and J dropped 12; count of bases not matched to a gene: 7. The CDR3 is 11 residues long. Germline V gives CDR1 DFQATT, CDR2 SNEGSKA (reference sequence).

The chain combines TRBV28 with TRBJ1-5, with a tentative D call TRBD1 (6 bases). CDR3 length: 13 amino acids. The germline gives CDR1 MDHEN, CDR2 SYDVKM. V lost 6 bases and J 10 bases, leaving 16 bases between the germline ends. The CDR3 DNA is TGTGCCAGCAGCCCCACAGGGACAATTCCCCAGCATTTT. Translated, it gives CASSPTGTIPQHF.

V and J are TRBV10-3 and TRBJ2-7, with 8 bases aligning to TRBD2. The V and J ends lost 7 bases and 4 bases, in that order; junction bases with no gene match: 6. The length of the CDR3 is 13 residues. Germline assignment: CDR1 ENHRY and CDR2 SYGVKD. CDR3 amino acids: CAIKTSGSYEQYF. CDR3 in DNA: TGTGCCATCAAAACTAGCGGCTCTTACGAGCAGTACTTC.

This chain uses TRBV11-2 with TRBJ1-1; 10 bases align to TRBD1. CDR3 length equals 17 residues. J gave up 5 bases and V 7 bases, and 16 bases lay outside the gene matches. Germline lookup yields CDR1 SGHAT and CDR2 FQNNGV. CDR3 region: CASIQTPVRDRGTEAFF. In DNA form, the CDR3 reads TGTGCCAGCATCCAAACCCCCGTGCGGGACAGGGGAACTGAAGCTTTCTTT.

The rearrangement joins TRBV7-6 to TRBJ1-3; a weak D match, TRBD1 (6 bases). CDR1 SGHVS and CDR2 FNYEAQ come from the germline V gene. This CDR3 spans 15 amino acids. V was cut by 4 bases and J by 0 bases, with 10 bases left in between. In DNA, the CDR3 is TGTGCCAGCAGCTCGCGGGGGCGCTCTGGAAACACCATATATTTT. It yields the protein CASSSRGRSGNTIYF.

The chain has TRBV2 and TRBJ1-2; 8 positions agree with TRBD1. The CDR3 covers 14 residues. V shed 1 base, J shed 8 bases, and the junction held 6 bases outside the gene matches. The germline CDR1 and CDR2 sequences are SNHLY and FYNNEI. For the CDR3, the DNA is TGTGCCAGCAGTGAAGTAGCCGCAGGGGGCGGCTACACCTTC. Translating gives CASSEVAAGGGYTF.

The rearrangement joins TRBV28 to TRBJ2-3, with a weak D call TRBD2 (7 bases). Germline V gene sequence: CDR1 MDHEN, CDR2 SYDVKM. This CDR3 region has 14 residues. V was shortened by 4 bases and J by 6 bases, with 14 bases between the two germline ends. The CDR3: CASSSRGPRDTQYF. DNA for the CDR3: TGTGCCAGCAGTTCGCGGGGGCCTAGGGATACGCAGTATTTT.

The V call is TRBV7-2, the J call TRBJ1-5; D may be TRBD1 (6 bases). This CDR3 spans 13 amino acids. V was clipped by 9 bases and J by 3 bases, with 12 bases between them. Germline lookup yields CDR1 SGHTA and CDR2 FQGNSA. In nucleotides, the CDR3 is TGTGCCAGTTCGGGACATCCCAATCAGCCCCAGCATTTT. It codes for CASSGHPNQPQHF.

This clone was recorded a few times. This rearrangement joins TRBV18 to TRBJ2-2, with a weak D call TRBD1 (5 bases). Germline lookup yields CDR1 KGHSH and CDR2 LQKENI. The CDR3 consists of 15 residues. Trimming pared 6 bases from V and 1 base from J, leaving 12 bases between. CDR3 nucleotide sequence: TGTGCCAGCTCTCGTGGAGACAGGAACACCGGGGAGCTGTTTTTT. Protein: CASSRGDRNTGELFF.

V usage is TRBV6-1 and J usage is TRBJ1-5; TRBD1 might be the D (6 bases). V lost 0 bases, J lost 3 bases, and 9 bases lay in between. This CDR3 spans 15 amino acids. Germline V gene sequence: CDR1 MNHNS, CDR2 SASEGT. DNA for the CDR3: TGTGCCAGCAGTGAAGCGGGGACAAACAATCAGCCCCAGCATTTT. Protein product: CASSEAGTNNQPQHF.